This T cell receptor beta chain was captured by sequencing in a study of blood T cell repertoires in COVID-19. Germline V gene data show CDR1 as MNHEY and CDR2 as SMNVEV (reference sequence). The V and J ends lost 6 bases and 5 bases, in that order; junction bases with no gene match: 11. This CDR3 has 16 amino acids. The repertoire was sequenced with immunoSEQ multiplex PCR; TCRdb's copy has only in-frame clones and lacks some. The data contain hundreds of thousands of clones, around 90% of them singletons. The TCR originated in a man aged 60-69 years who had recovered from COVID-19. The chain has TRBV27 and TRBJ2-5; 11 bases are a match to TRBD1. Sequencing was carried out using peripheral blood. CDR3 residues: CASRAGQGARYETQYF. As DNA, the CDR3 is TGTGCCAGCAGGGCCGGACAGGGGGCGCGATATGAGACCCAGTACTTC.